This TCR beta chain was captured by sequencing in a study of blood T cell repertoires in COVID-19. Across the study: From T cells, B-cell-depleted T cells, or PBMCs came the material, which was cDNA or gDNA.

Per the original data handling: Reference gene primer amplification yielded estimated nucleated cell counts. The table came from immunoSEQ multiplex PCR; TCRdb's copy has only in-frame clones and leaves some out. Clone size and V and J calls were adopted from that table, with D and trimming inferred from the DNA. The sample holds 210,000 or so clones, roughly 81% seen once. V was trimmed by 6 bases and J by 4 bases, leaving 10 bases between them. The CDR3 consists of 13 residues. Germline lookup yields CDR1 MNHEY and CDR2 SMNVEV (reference sequence). This TCR was recovered from a woman in her seventies with active or convalescent COVID-19. The sequencing input was peripheral blood. The chain is built from TRBV27 and TRBJ1-5; D is possibly TRBD1 (6 bases). CDR3 bases: TGTGCCAGCAGGGACAGCTTAAATCAGCCCCAGCATTTT. Its translation: CASRDSLNQPQHF.